Listed below are T cell receptor beta chains from one sample, sequenced in a study of shared clonotypes between healthy human individuals. Here immunoSEQ multiplex PCR was the method, and the copy in TCRdb shows in-frame clones only, minus some. The repertoire consists of around 240,000 clones, with 50% to 75% occurring once and the leading ten covering 11%. The sequencing sample was made of memory CD4+ T cells sorted from blood. These receptors all come from a man aged 30 to 45 in good health. Each CDR3 is given with its conserved first and last residue. The D gene is left open where the match is weak. Only some rows state a clone size, as once, few, many or a class for expanded clones.

CDR3nt: TGTGCCAGTAGTATTTATCGCGGGAAAGCGTCTGAGCAGTTCTTC
CDR3aa: CASSIYRGKASEQFF
j_gene: TRBJ2-1
v_gene: TRBV19
d_gene: NA
abundance: NA

CDR3nt: TGTGCCAGCAGCGGGAGGGGCAACAGGGGTGGGTACGAGCAGTACTTC
CDR3aa: CASSGRGNRGGYEQYF
j_gene: TRBJ2-7
v_gene: TRBV7-2
d_gene: NA
abundance: NA

CDR3nt: TGTGCCAGCAGTGCCGGGAGTGGCACAGATACGCAGTATTTT
CDR3aa: CASSAGSGTDTQYF
j_gene: TRBJ2-3
v_gene: TRBV6-4
d_gene: NA
abundance: NA

CDR3nt: TGTGCCAGCAGCTCGGGGCCCAACAATGAGCAGTTCTTC
CDR3aa: CASSSGPNNEQFF
j_gene: TRBJ2-1
v_gene: TRBV7-2
d_gene: NA
abundance: NA

CDR3nt: TGTGCCAGCAGCCAAGATCAGGGGCTAGCGGGTACGCAGTATTTT
CDR3aa: CASSQDQGLAGTQYF
j_gene: TRBJ2-3
v_gene: TRBV14
d_gene: TRBD2
abundance: NA

CDR3nt: TGCGCCAGCAGCCCGACAGGGGGTTTGGAGACCCAGTACTTC
CDR3aa: CASSPTGGLETQYF
j_gene: TRBJ2-5
v_gene: TRBV5-1
d_gene: TRBD1
abundance: NA

CDR3nt: TGTGCCAGCAGCCCGGACAGGGCCCCAGGGGTCCTGACTTTC
CDR3aa: CASSPDRAPGVLTF
j_gene: TRBJ2-6
v_gene: TRBV7-2
d_gene: TRBD1
abundance: NA

CDR3nt: TGCGCCAGCAGCCTCATAGCGGGAGCGGACGGGGAGCTGTTTTTT
CDR3aa: CASSLIAGADGELFF
j_gene: TRBJ2-2
v_gene: TRBV4-3
d_gene: TRBD2
abundance: NA

CDR3nt: TGTGCCAGCAGTGAAAGTAGAACTTACTCCTACAATGAGCAGTTCTTC
CDR3aa: CASSESRTYSYNEQFF
j_gene: TRBJ2-1
v_gene: TRBV2
d_gene: NA
abundance: NA

CDR3nt: TGTGCCAGCTCGCGGACTAGCGGGAGGGCGAATGAGCAGTTCTTC
CDR3aa: CASSRTSGRANEQFF
j_gene: TRBJ2-1
v_gene: TRBV18
d_gene: TRBD2
abundance: NA

CDR3nt: TGCGCCAGCAGCATTGACAGGGCCTCCTACGAGCAGTACTTC
CDR3aa: CASSIDRASYEQYF
j_gene: TRBJ2-7
v_gene: TRBV5-1
d_gene: TRBD1
abundance: NA

CDR3nt: TGTGCCAGCAGCCGGACCACACCGGCAGATACGCAGTATTTT
CDR3aa: CASSRTTPADTQYF
j_gene: TRBJ2-3
v_gene: TRBV7-8
d_gene: NA
abundance: NA

CDR3nt: TGTGCCAGCAGTGCGGACTCTGGGGCCAACGTCCTGACTTTC
CDR3aa: CASSADSGANVLTF
j_gene: TRBJ2-6
v_gene: TRBV25-1
d_gene: NA
abundance: once

CDR3nt: TGTGCCATCAGGGAGTCACAGGGGGCGAACACTGAAGCTTTCTTT
CDR3aa: CAIRESQGANTEAFF
j_gene: TRBJ1-1
v_gene: TRBV10-3
d_gene: TRBD1
abundance: NA

CDR3nt: TGTGCCAGCAGTTATTGGGCACCCTCTAGCACAGATACGCAGTATTTT
CDR3aa: CASSYWAPSSTDTQYF
j_gene: TRBJ2-3
v_gene: TRBV27
d_gene: NA
abundance: NA

CDR3nt: TGTGCCATCAGGCAGGGAACTGAAAACACTGAAGCTTTCTTT
CDR3aa: CAIRQGTENTEAFF
j_gene: TRBJ1-1
v_gene: TRBV10-3
d_gene: NA
abundance: few

CDR3nt: TGTGCCATCAGTTCCGGGACTACCATTTACGAGCAGTACTTC
CDR3aa: CAISSGTTIYEQYF
j_gene: TRBJ2-7
v_gene: TRBV10-3
d_gene: TRBD2
abundance: NA

CDR3nt: TGTGCCAGTAGTATCGGGGGCGGGACACAACCCTACGAGCAGTACTTC
CDR3aa: CASSIGGGTQPYEQYF
j_gene: TRBJ2-7
v_gene: TRBV19
d_gene: NA
abundance: NA

CDR3nt: TGTGCCAGCAGCTTCCCCCCGTTCGAGGCCCAAACTTATGGCTACACCTTC
CDR3aa: CASSFPPFEAQTYGYTF
j_gene: TRBJ1-2
v_gene: TRBV9
d_gene: NA
abundance: NA

CDR3nt: TGTGCCAGCAGCCAGGTCCGGATTTTCGCCGGGGAGCTGTTTTTT
CDR3aa: CASSQVRIFAGELFF
j_gene: TRBJ2-2
v_gene: TRBV14
d_gene: NA
abundance: once

CDR3nt: TGTGCCAGCAGCTTAGCTCCGGGGCGGGTAGCTTTCTTT
CDR3aa: CASSLAPGRVAFF
j_gene: TRBJ1-1
v_gene: TRBV11-3
d_gene: NA
abundance: NA

CDR3nt: TGCGCCAGCAGCTTGGACCCACAACGCCCTAATGAAAAACTGTTTTTT
CDR3aa: CASSLDPQRPNEKLFF
j_gene: TRBJ1-4
v_gene: TRBV5-1
d_gene: NA
abundance: NA

CDR3nt: TGCGCCAGCAGCTTGGTTCGGGGGGCTACCGGGGAGCTGTTTTTT
CDR3aa: CASSLVRGATGELFF
j_gene: TRBJ2-2
v_gene: TRBV5-1
d_gene: NA
abundance: NA

CDR3nt: TGTGCCAGCAGTTACCGGGACACTGAAGCTTTCTTT
CDR3aa: CASSYRDTEAFF
j_gene: TRBJ1-1
v_gene: TRBV6-5
d_gene: NA
abundance: few

CDR3nt: TGTGCCAGCAGTGAAAATTCAGGGGCCGGCTACACCTTC
CDR3aa: CASSENSGAGYTF
j_gene: TRBJ1-2
v_gene: TRBV25-1
d_gene: NA
abundance: NA

CDR3nt: TGTGCCAGCAGTGAAGGACAGACAGATACGCAGTATTTT
CDR3aa: CASSEGQTDTQYF
j_gene: TRBJ2-3
v_gene: TRBV6-1
d_gene: NA
abundance: few

CDR3nt: TGTGCCAGCAGTAAGGACAGGAATAATCAGCCCCAGCATTTT
CDR3aa: CASSKDRNNQPQHF
j_gene: TRBJ1-5
v_gene: TRBV2
d_gene: TRBD1
abundance: few

CDR3nt: TGCAGCGTTGAAACGGGGTATGGCTACACCTTC
CDR3aa: CSVETGYGYTF
j_gene: TRBJ1-2
v_gene: TRBV29-1
d_gene: NA
abundance: NA

CDR3nt: TGTGCCAGCAGTTTAAGCCAGGTTGGGACCCAGTACTTC
CDR3aa: CASSLSQVGTQYF
j_gene: TRBJ2-5
v_gene: TRBV28
d_gene: NA
abundance: NA

CDR3nt: TGCGCCAGCAGCCTCAGCGAAGGTACCCCCAGAGAGACCCAGTACTTC
CDR3aa: CASSLSEGTPRETQYF
j_gene: TRBJ2-5
v_gene: TRBV5-1
d_gene: NA
abundance: NA

CDR3nt: TGTGCCAACAGCTTCCCTAAAGGGGGAGAAGGGAGAGCTTTCTTT
CDR3aa: CANSFPKGGEGRAFF
j_gene: TRBJ1-1
v_gene: TRBV7-9
d_gene: NA
abundance: NA

CDR3nt: TGCGCCAGCAGCCAAGCTGGACAGGCGAAATACAATGAGCAGTTCTTC
CDR3aa: CASSQAGQAKYNEQFF
j_gene: TRBJ2-1
v_gene: TRBV4-3
d_gene: TRBD1
abundance: few

CDR3nt: TGCAGCGTTGAACCGGGGGAAAGGGGAGGCTACACCTTC
CDR3aa: CSVEPGERGGYTF
j_gene: TRBJ1-2
v_gene: TRBV29-1
d_gene: NA
abundance: many

CDR3nt: TGCGCCAGCAGCCTCGAGGCCGGTGCAACTAATGAAAAACTGTTTTTT
CDR3aa: CASSLEAGATNEKLFF
j_gene: TRBJ1-4
v_gene: TRBV4-1
d_gene: NA
abundance: NA

CDR3nt: TGTGCCACCAGCAGAGCCGGGACAGGGCGGGAAGCTTTCTTT
CDR3aa: CATSRAGTGREAFF
j_gene: TRBJ1-1
v_gene: TRBV15
d_gene: TRBD1
abundance: NA

CDR3nt: TGTGCCAGCCACCTAGGAGGTACGCAGTATTTT
CDR3aa: CASHLGGTQYF
j_gene: TRBJ2-3
v_gene: TRBV6-1
d_gene: NA
abundance: many

CDR3nt: TGTGCCAGCAGGACCGGGACACTTAGCAATCAGCCCCAGCATTTT
CDR3aa: CASRTGTLSNQPQHF
j_gene: TRBJ1-5
v_gene: TRBV2
d_gene: NA
abundance: NA